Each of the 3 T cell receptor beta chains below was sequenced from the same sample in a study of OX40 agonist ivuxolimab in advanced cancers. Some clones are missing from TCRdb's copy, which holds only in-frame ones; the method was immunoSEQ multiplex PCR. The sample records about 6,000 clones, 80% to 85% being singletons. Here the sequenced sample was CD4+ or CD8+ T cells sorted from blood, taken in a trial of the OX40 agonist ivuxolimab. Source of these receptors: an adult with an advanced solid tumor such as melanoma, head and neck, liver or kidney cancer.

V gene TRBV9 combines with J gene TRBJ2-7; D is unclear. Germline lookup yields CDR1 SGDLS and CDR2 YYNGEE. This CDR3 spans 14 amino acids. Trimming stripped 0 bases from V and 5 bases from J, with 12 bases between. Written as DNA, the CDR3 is TGTGCCAGCAGCGTAGCTGTAGGGATCCACGAGCAGTACTTC. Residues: CASSVAVGIHEQYF.

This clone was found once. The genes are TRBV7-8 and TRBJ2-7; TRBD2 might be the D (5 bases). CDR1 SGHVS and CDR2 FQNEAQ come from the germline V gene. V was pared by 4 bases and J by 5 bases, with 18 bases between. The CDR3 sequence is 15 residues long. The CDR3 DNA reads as TGTGCCAGCAGCTCACCCTTGGGGAGCACCGACGAGCAGTACTTC. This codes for CASSSPLGSTDEQYF.

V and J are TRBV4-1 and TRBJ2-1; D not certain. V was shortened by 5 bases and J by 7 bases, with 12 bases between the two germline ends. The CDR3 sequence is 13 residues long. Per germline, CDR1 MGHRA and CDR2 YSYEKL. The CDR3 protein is CASSTVSRNEQFF. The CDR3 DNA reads TGCGCCAGCAGCACGGTAAGCCGTAATGAGCAGTTCTTC.